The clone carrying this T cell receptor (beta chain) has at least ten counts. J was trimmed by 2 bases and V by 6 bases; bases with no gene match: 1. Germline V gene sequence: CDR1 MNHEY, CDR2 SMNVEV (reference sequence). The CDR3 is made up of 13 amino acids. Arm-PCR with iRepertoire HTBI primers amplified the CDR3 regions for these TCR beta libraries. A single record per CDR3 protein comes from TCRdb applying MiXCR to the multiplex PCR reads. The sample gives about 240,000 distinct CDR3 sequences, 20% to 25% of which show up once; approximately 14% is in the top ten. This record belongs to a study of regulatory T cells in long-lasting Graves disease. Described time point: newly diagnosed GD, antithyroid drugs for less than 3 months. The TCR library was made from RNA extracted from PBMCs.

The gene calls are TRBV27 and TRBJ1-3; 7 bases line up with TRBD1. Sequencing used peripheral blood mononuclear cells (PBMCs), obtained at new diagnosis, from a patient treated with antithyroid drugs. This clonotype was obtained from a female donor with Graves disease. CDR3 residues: CASRTGTGNTIYF. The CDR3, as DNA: TGTGCCAGCAGGACAGGGACTGGAAACACCATATATTTT.